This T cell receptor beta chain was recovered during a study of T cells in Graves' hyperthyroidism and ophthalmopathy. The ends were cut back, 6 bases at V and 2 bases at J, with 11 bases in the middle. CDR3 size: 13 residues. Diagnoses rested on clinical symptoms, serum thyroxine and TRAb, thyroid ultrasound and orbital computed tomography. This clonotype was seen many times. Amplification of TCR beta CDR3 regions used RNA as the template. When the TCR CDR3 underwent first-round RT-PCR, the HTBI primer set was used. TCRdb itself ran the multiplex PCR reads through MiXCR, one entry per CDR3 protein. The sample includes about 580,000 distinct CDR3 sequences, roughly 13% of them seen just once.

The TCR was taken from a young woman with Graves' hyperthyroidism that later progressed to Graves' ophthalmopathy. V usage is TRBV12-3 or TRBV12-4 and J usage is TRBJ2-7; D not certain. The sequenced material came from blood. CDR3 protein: CASRFDGAYEQYF. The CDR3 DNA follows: TGTGCCAGCAGATTTGACGGAGCCTACGAGCAGTACTTC.